These 26 T cell receptor beta chains were sequenced from one sample in a study of CXCR3-negative and CXCR3-positive naive CD8 T cells. What these receptors recognize is not known. The libraries of TRB cDNA were constructed through 5' RACE using UMI labels. TCRdb re-called the 5' RACE reads and gives one entry per CDR3 protein, without DNA. This listing includes some 100,000 distinct CDR3 sequences. Broader study findings: In CXCR3-positive naive cells, the TRB CDR3s were more hydrophobic than in CXCR3-negative naive cells.

Sequencing used naive CXCR3+ CD8+ T cells from blood. The subset here: CD45RO-CCR7+CD27+CD95- naive CD8+ T cells expressing CXCR3 (TNR3+). All receptors come from a human donor in good health. Some clones in this sample may be carry-over from other donors' samples.

The chain uses TRBV7-2 and TRBJ1-1; the TCRdb D gene call, TRBD1, has no DNA to confirm it. The CDR3 runs 15 residues. Germline V gives CDR1 SGHTA, CDR2 FQGNSA. This chain's CDR3 is CASSLGQGAVTEAFF.

V gene TRBV14 combines with J gene TRBJ2-4; the TCRdb call, TRBD2, lacks DNA for checking. CDR1 and CDR2 from the germline V gene are SGHDN and FVKESK. The CDR3 spans 16 residues. Here the CDR3 reads CASSQVQGRAKNIQYF. Looking up the rest from reference TRBV14 and TRBJ2-4 gives the full variable domain: EAGVTQFPSHSVIEKGQTVTLRCDPISGHDNLYWYRRVMGKEIKFLLHFVKESKQDESGMPNNRFLAERTGGTYSTLKVQPAELEDSGVYFCASSQVQGRAKNIQYFGAGTRLSVL.

The chain links TRBV2 to TRBJ2-1; TCRdb returns TRBD2, unconfirmable since there is no DNA. Germline lookup yields CDR1 SNHLY and CDR2 FYNNEI. CDR3 length equals 16 residues. CDR3 sequence reads: CASSSGLAGGLSEQFF.

CDR3 amino acids: CSVEALGELAYNEQFF. The chain employs TRBV29-1 and TRBJ2-1. The germline V gene has CDR1 SQVTM and CDR2 ANQGSEA. This CDR3 region has 16 residues.

The chain has TRBV7-9 and TRBJ2-7; with no DNA, the TCRdb D assignment of TRBD1 cannot be verified. The CDR3 sequence is 14 residues long. Germline CDR1 reads SEHNR; CDR2 reads FQNEAQ (reference sequence). The CDR3: CASSDGTGGYEQYF.

This chain uses TRBV29-1 with TRBJ1-2; checking the TCRdb D call of TRBD1 is not possible without DNA. This CDR3 is 11 amino acids long. Germline V gene lookup returns CDR1 SQVTM and CDR2 ANQGSEA. CDR3: CSVPAGGGYTF.

The rearrangement joins TRBV12-3 or TRBV12-4 to TRBJ2-5; the D call from TCRdb, TRBD2, cannot be confirmed without DNA. The CDR3 consists of 16 residues. The CDR3 reads CASSLSYGLVGETQYF.

This sequence joins TRBV4-1 and TRBJ1-4; TCRdb reports TRBD1, a call that lacks DNA to check it against. CDR1 and CDR2 (germline): MGHRA, YSYEKL. The length of the CDR3 is 16 residues. This chain's CDR3 is CASSRPSGTENEKLFF.

The chain joins TRBV28 to TRBJ2-1; the TCRdb D gene call, TRBD2, has no DNA to confirm it. The CDR3 contains 14 residues. CDR1 and CDR2 (germline): MDHEN, SYDVKM. The CDR3 protein is CASSRTSELNEQFF.

The rearrangement joins TRBV23-1 to TRBJ2-5; TCRdb selects TRBD1, and the lack of DNA leaves this call unchecked. TRBV23-1 belongs to the ORF category, with a function that is uncertain. The CDR3 is 17 amino acids. The CDR3 sequence is CASSHPRTGAFQETQYF.

CDR3 loop: CSVEDAGVNEQFF. This chain uses TRBV29-1 with TRBJ2-1; no DNA is available, so the TRBD1 call from TCRdb remains unchecked. This CDR3 contains 13 residues. Germline CDR1 and CDR2: SQVTM and ANQGSEA.

The J gene is TRBJ2-2, the V gene TRBV7-9; as DNA is missing, the TRBD1 call by TCRdb cannot be tested. CDR3 length: 16 amino acids. The germline CDR1 and CDR2 sequences are SEHNR and FQNEAQ (reference sequence). CDR3 sequence reads: CASSLPQTPRAGELFF.

The chain uses TRBV10-1 and TRBJ1-1; absent DNA, TCRdb's TRBD1 call cannot be checked. Germline loops: CDR1 WNHNN, CDR2 SYGVQD (reference sequence). The CDR3 spans 13 residues. CDR3 sequence reads: CASSEGQSTEAFF.

The genes are TRBV4-3 and TRBJ2-1; the D call from TCRdb, TRBD2, cannot be confirmed without DNA. The CDR3 is 14 residues long. Germline V gives CDR1 LGHNA, CDR2 YSLEER. The CDR3 reads CASSSGTSGYEQFF.

This rearrangement joins TRBV7-9 to TRBJ2-1; TCRdb reports TRBD1, a call that lacks DNA to check it against. Germline V gene lookup returns CDR1 SEHNR and CDR2 FQNEAQ (reference sequence). CDR3 length equals 14 residues. CDR3 sequence reads: CASSWDRVGHEQFF.

The V and J genes are TRBV27 and TRBJ1-2; with no DNA, the TCRdb D assignment of TRBD1 cannot be verified. Germline CDR1 is MNHEY and CDR2 is SMNVEV (reference sequence). The CDR3 is made up of 13 amino acids. CDR3 region: CASRWGANYGYTF.

The chain uses TRBV6-6 and TRBJ2-1. The germline CDR1 and CDR2 sequences are MNHNY and SVGAGI (reference sequence). This CDR3 region has 14 residues. The CDR3 sequence: CASRFGGASNEQFF.

The rearrangement uses TRBV5-5 and TRBJ2-7; with no DNA, the TCRdb D assignment of TRBD2 cannot be verified. The CDR3 sequence is 16 residues long. Germline V gives CDR1 SGHKS, CDR2 YYEKEE (reference sequence). The CDR3 sequence: CASSQGGGLGAYEQYF.

CDR3 sequence: CSAGFPKNIQYF. This chain links TRBV20-1 with TRBJ2-4. Germline values: CDR1 DFQATT, CDR2 SNEGSKA (reference sequence). The CDR3 is 12 residues long.

CDR3 sequence reads: CASSHGTETGNTEAFF. V gene TRBV4-1 combines with J gene TRBJ1-1; TCRdb reports TRBD1, a call that lacks DNA to check it against. The CDR3 has 16 residues. Germline V lookup: CDR1 MGHRA, CDR2 YSYEKL.

This chain uses TRBV7-2 with TRBJ2-1; with no DNA, the TCRdb D assignment of TRBD2 cannot be verified. The V gene's germline CDR1 is SGHTA and CDR2 FQGNSA. This CDR3 is built from 15 residues. The CDR3 here is CASSLGSPLHNEQFF.

J is TRBJ2-7 and V is TRBV12-3 or TRBV12-4. The length of the CDR3 is 13 residues. CDR3 region: CASSFRLLYEQYF.

J is TRBJ2-6 and V is TRBV20-1; TCRdb's D gene call, TRBD1, goes unchecked for lack of DNA. The CDR3 consists of 17 residues. CDR1 DFQATT and CDR2 SNEGSKA come from the germline V gene (reference sequence). CDR3 sequence: CSAREWVGVGGANVLTF.

V usage is TRBV7-6 and J usage is TRBJ2-4; there is no DNA to check the TCRdb D call of TRBD2. This CDR3 comprises 12 residues. Germline V gene data show CDR1 as SGHVS and CDR2 as FNYEAQ. CDR3 loop: CASSLPSGVQYF.

The V call is TRBV7-9, the J call TRBJ2-3; TCRdb names TRBD2, which stays unverified in the absence of DNA. The CDR3 consists of 18 residues. The germline V gene encodes CDR1 SEHNR and CDR2 FQNEAQ (reference sequence). The CDR3 reads CASSLGLAGVLSTDTQYF.

The V and J genes are TRBV5-1 and TRBJ2-1; TCRdb calls TRBD1, which cannot be checked without DNA. The CDR3 is 14 amino acids. CDR1 SGHRS and CDR2 YFSETQ come from the germline V gene. CDR3: CASSFGQGTVEQFF.